The present T cell receptor beta chain was sequenced within a study of cytomegalovirus exposure and HLA in healthy donors. The PCR was carried out with 60 Vbeta primers and 13 Jbeta primers. Libraries were prepared by immunoSEQ multiplex PCR; TCRdb keeps only in-frame clonotypes and omits some of them. The top ten clones hold 2.5% to 3.5% of a sample with roughly 180,000 clones, about four fifths of them seen once. The CDR3 loop spans 14 amino acids. Trimming removed 3 bases from V and 2 bases from J, with 8 bases in between. Germline V lookup: CDR1 LNHNV, CDR2 YYDKDF (reference sequence). Material for sequencing was PBMCs. The V gene is TRBV15, the J gene TRBJ2-1; D possibly corresponds to TRBD2 (6 bases). The sequence came from a male donor in good health and CMV-seronegative. CDR3 nucleotide sequence: TGTGCCACCAGCAGGCGGGGTACCTACAATGAGCAGTTCTTC. This encodes CATSRRGTYNEQFF.